The sequence of this TCR beta chain was determined in a study of T cell responses to AZD1222 COVID-19 vaccine. Study outcomes and limitations: The breadth and depth of Spike-specific TCRs increased once two AZD1222 doses had been given. Among vaccine-associated CD4 TCRs, coverage spanned spike, with dominance at 160-218 and 743-854. The sample set comprised mostly white British donors with more females, and clonal diversity was possibly underestimated.

Produced via immunoSEQ multiplex PCR; TCRdb's table is partial and in-frame only. The sample has around 120,000 clones; just over 85% are singletons. About this clone: The target antigen is unknown.

The clonotype comes from an adult in good health. This material consisted of peripheral blood, taken on day 0 of MenACWY control vaccination.

The CDR3 coding sequence is TGTGCCACCAGTGGTGGGCGGACCCACTATGGCTACACCTTC. It yields the protein CATSGGRTHYGYTF. This rearrangement joins TRBV24-1 to TRBJ1-2; D is undetermined. Trimming took off 5 bases at V and 3 bases at J, with 12 bases between the two ends. CDR1 is KGHDR and CDR2 is SFDVKD in the germline V gene. The CDR3 totals 14 residues.